Included here is one T cell receptor (beta chain) sequence, with context. The sample is drawn from a study of human T cells and chemical hapten exposure. At the level of the study: Reading of the patch tests, which applied 0.01% DPC to the upper back, occurred at 6 days.

This CDR3 region has 15 residues. V dropped 5 bases and J dropped 7; count of bases not matched to a gene: 9. Time point defined: pre-sensitization, week 0. Documented treatment: therapeutic diphenylcyclopropenone sensitization with weekly scalp DPC. TCRdb processed the RACE reads anew with MiXCR; each CDR3 protein has one entry. The sample holds 250,000 to 300,000 distinct CDR3 sequences, almost 8% seen once. The TCR comes from a man aged 18 to 29 with alopecia areata. Some clones in this sample may be carry-over from other donors' samples. The chain uses TRBV12-3 or TRBV12-4 and TRBJ1-5; TRBD1 aligns across 9 bases. The starting material was whole blood, obtained in connection with sensitization to the hapten diphenylcyclopropenone (DPC). The CDR3 protein is CASSLGQGGRQPQHF. CDR3 DNA: TGTGCCAGCAGTCTGGGACAGGGAGGGAGGCAGCCCCAGCATTTT.